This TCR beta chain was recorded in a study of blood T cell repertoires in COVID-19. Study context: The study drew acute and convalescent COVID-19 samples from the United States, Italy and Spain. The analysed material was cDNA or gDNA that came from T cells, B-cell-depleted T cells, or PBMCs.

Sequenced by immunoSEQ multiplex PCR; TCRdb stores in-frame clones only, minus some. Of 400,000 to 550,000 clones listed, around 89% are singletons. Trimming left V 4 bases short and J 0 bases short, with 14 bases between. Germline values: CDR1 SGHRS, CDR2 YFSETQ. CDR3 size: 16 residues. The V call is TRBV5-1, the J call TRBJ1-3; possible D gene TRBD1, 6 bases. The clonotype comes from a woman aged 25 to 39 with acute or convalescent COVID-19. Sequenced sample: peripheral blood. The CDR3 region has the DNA TGCGCCAGCAGCATCGGACAGTCAAACTCTGGAAACACCATATATTTT. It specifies CASSIGQSNSGNTIYF.